This T cell receptor beta chain is drawn from a study of cytomegalovirus exposure and HLA in healthy donors. 60 Vbeta and 13 Jbeta primers were used in PCR. The protocol was immunoSEQ multiplex PCR, while the TCRdb copy is restricted to in-frame clones and leaves out a portion. The sample consists of 210,000 or so clones, 77% of them appearing once. Sequenced: PBMCs. The TCR comes from a woman aged 55-69 years in good health and CMV-seropositive.

This CDR3 reads CASSLGEGEQYF. In DNA, the CDR3 is TGTGCCAGCAGCTTAGGCGAGGGCGAGCAGTACTTC. The genes are TRBV11-2 and TRBJ2-7, with TRBD2 as a possible D gene (5 bases). The CDR3 runs to 12 residues. Germline V gene data show CDR1 as SGHAT and CDR2 as FQNNGV. Trimming removed 1 base at V and 6 bases at J, with 7 bases between. Drawing the rest from reference TRBV11-2 and TRBJ2-7, the complete variable domain is EAGVAQSPRYKIIEKRQSVAFWCNPISGHATLYWYQQILGQGPKLLIQFQNNGVVDDSQLPKDRFSAERLKGVDSTLKIQPAKLEDSAVYLCASSLGEGEQYFGPGTRLTVT.